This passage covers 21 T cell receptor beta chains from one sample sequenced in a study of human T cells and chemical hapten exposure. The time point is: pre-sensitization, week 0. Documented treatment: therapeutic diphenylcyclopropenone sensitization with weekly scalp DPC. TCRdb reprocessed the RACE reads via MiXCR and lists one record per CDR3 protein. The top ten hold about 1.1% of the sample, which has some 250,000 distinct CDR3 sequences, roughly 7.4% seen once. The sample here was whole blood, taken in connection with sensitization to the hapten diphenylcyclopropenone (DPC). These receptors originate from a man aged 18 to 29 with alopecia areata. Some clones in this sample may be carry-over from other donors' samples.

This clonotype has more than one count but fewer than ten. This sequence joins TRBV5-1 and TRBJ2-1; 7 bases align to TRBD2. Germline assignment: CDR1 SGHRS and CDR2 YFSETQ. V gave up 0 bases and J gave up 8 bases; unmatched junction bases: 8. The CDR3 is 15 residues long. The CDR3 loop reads CASSLASSGVYEQFF. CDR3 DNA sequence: TGCGCCAGCAGCTTGGCCTCCAGCGGGGTATATGAGCAGTTCTTC.

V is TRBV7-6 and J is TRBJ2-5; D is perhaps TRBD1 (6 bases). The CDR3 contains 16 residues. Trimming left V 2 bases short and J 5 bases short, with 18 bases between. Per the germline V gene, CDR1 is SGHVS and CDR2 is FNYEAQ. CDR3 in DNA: TGTGCCAGCAGCTTATACTTACAGGGTTCGATTGAGACCCAGTACTTC. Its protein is CASSLYLQGSIETQYF.

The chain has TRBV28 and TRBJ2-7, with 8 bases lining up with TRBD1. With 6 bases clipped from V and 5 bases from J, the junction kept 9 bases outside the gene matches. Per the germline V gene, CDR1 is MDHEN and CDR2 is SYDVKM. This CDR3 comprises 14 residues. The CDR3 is CASRMDRVWDEQYF. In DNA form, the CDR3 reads TGTGCCAGCAGGATGGACAGGGTTTGGGACGAGCAGTACTTC.

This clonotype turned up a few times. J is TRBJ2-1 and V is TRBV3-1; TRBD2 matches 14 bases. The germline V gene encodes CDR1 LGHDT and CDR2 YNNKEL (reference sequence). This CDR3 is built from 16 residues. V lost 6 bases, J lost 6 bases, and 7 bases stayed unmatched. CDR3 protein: CASSRTSGGPTNEQFF. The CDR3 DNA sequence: TGTGCCAGCAGTCGGACTAGCGGGGGGCCGACCAATGAGCAGTTCTTC.

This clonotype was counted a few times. The CDR3 spells CASSRLDVTGELFF. CDR3 nucleotide sequence: TGCGCCAGCAGCCGGCTTGACGTAACCGGGGAGCTGTTTTTT. The chain has TRBV4-3 and TRBJ2-2; D call uncertain. The CDR3 runs to 14 residues. V was pared by 4 bases and J by 5 bases, with 11 bases between. Germline V gene data show CDR1 as LGHNA and CDR2 as YSLEER.

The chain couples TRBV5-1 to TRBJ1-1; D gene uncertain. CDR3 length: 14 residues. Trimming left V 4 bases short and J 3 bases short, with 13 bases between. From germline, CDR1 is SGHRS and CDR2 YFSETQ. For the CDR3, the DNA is TGCGCCAGCAGCCCGATTTCCGGGGACACTGAAGCTTTCTTT. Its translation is CASSPISGDTEAFF.

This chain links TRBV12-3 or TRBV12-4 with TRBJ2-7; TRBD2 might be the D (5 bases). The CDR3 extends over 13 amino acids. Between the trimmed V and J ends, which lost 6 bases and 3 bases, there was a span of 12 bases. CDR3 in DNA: TGTGCCAGCAGCCCCCACAGCGGCTACGAGCAGTACGTC. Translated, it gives CASSPHSGYEQYV.

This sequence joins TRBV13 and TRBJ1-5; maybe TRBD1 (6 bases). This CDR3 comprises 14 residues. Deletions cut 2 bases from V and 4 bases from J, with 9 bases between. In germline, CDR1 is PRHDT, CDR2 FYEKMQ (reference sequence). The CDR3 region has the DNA TGTGCCAGCAGCTTACGCGGACAGAATCAGCCCCAGCATTTT. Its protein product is CASSLRGQNQPQHF.

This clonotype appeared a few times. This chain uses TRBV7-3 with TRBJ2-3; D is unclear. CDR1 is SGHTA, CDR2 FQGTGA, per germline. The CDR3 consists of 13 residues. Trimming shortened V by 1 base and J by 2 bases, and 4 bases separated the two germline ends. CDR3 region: CASSLRDTDTQYF. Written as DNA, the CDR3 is TGTGCCAGCAGCTTAAGGGACACAGATACGCAGTATTTT.

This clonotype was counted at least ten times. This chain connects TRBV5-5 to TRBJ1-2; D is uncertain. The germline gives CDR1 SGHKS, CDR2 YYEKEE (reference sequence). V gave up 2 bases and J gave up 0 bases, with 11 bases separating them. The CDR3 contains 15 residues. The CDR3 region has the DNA TGTGCCAGCAGCTTCGGCGCTCCGACTAACTATGGCTACACCTTC. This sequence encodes CASSFGAPTNYGYTF.

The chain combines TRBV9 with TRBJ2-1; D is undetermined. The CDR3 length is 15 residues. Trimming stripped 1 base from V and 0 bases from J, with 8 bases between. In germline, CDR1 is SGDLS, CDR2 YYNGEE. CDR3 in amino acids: CASSVLGISYNEQFF. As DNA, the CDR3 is TGTGCCAGCAGCGTACTGGGGATCTCCTACAATGAGCAGTTCTTC.

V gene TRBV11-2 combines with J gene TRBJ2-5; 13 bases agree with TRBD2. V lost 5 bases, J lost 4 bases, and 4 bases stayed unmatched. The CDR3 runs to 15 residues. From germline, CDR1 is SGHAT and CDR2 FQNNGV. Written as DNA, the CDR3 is TGTGCCAGCAGCCCCGGGACTAGCGGGGCAGAGACCCAGTACTTC. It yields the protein CASSPGTSGAETQYF.

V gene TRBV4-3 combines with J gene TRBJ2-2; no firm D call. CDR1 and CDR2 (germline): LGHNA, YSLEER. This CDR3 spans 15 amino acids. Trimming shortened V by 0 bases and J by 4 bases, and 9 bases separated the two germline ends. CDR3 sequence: CASSQERAFTGELFF. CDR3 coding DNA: TGCGCCAGCAGCCAAGAGCGCGCGTTCACCGGGGAGCTGTTTTTT.

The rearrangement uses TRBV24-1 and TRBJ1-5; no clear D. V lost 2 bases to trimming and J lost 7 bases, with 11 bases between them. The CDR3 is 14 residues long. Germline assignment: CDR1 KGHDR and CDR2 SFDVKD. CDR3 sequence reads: CATSDYQRWQPQHF. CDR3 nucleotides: TGTGCCACCAGTGATTACCAAAGATGGCAGCCCCAGCATTTT.

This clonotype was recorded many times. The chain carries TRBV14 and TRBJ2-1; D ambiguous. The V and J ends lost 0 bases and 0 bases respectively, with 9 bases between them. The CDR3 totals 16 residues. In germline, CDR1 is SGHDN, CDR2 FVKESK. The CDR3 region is CASSQDGYSSYNEQFF. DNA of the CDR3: TGTGCCAGCAGCCAAGATGGCTACAGCTCCTACAATGAGCAGTTCTTC. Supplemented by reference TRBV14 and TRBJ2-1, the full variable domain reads EAGVTQFPSHSVIEKGQTVTLRCDPISGHDNLYWYRRVMGKEIKFLLHFVKESKQDESGMPNNRFLAERTGGTYSTLKVQPAELEDSGVYFCASSQDGYSSYNEQFFGPGTRLTVL.

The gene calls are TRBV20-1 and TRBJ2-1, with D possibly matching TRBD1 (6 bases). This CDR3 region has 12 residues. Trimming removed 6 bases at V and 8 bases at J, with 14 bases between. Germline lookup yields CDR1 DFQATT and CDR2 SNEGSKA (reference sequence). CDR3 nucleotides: TGCAGTGCCAAGACAGGACGCGATGAGCAGTTCTTC. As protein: CSAKTGRDEQFF.

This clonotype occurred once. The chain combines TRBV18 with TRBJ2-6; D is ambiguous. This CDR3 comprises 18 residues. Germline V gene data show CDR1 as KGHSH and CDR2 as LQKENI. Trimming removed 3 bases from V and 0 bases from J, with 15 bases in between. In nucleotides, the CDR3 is TGTGCCAGCTCACCGTTGGCGCTCTGGAACTCTGGGGCCAACGTCCTGACTTTC. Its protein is CASSPLALWNSGANVLTF.

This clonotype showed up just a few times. Here the CDR3 DNA reads TGTGCCAGCAGTCGCTCCGGGACAGGGGTAAGGAGCAATCAGCCCCAGCATTTT. This sequence encodes CASSRSGTGVRSNQPQHF. V and J are TRBV6-5 and TRBJ1-5, with 10 bases that match TRBD1. With V trimmed by 5 bases and J by 1 base, 11 bases remained unmatched. Germline CDR1 is MNHEY and CDR2 is SVGAGI. CDR3 length: 18 residues.

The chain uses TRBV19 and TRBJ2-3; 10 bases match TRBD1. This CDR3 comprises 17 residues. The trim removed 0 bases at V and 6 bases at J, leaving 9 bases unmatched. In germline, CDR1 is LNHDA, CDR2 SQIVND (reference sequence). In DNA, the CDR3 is TGTGCCAGTAGTATAGACCATCCCCCGGACAGGGGGGATACGCAGTATTTT. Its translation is CASSIDHPPDRGDTQYF.

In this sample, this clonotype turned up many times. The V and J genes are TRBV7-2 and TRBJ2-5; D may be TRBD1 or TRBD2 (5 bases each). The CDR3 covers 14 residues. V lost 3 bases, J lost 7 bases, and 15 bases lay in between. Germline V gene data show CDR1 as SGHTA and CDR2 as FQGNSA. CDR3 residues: CASSLGDLSGTQYF. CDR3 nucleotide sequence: TGTGCCAGCAGCTTGGGGGACCTTTCGGGGACCCAGTACTTC.

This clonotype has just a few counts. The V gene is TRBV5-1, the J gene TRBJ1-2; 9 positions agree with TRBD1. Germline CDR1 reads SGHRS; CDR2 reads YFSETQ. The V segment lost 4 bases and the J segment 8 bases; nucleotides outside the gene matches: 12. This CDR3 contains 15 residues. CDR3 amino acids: CASSPDRGGIRGYTF. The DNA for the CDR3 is TGCGCCAGCAGCCCGGACAGGGGAGGTATCAGAGGCTACACCTTC. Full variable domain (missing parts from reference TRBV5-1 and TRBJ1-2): KAGVTQTPRYLIKTRGQQVTLSCSPISGHRSVSWYQQTPGQGLQFLFEYFSETQRNKGNFPGRFSGRQFSNSRSEMNVSTLELGDSALYLCASSPDRGGIRGYTFGSGTRLTVV.